This T cell receptor (beta chain) was retrieved from a study of metastatic and nonmetastatic thyroid tumors (dated by TCRdb to the early 2020s). For the study in its entirety: For patients with malignant and with benign thyroid disease, the researchers compared repertoires between peripheral blood samples and tumor or nodule tissue samples. Beyond this particular receptor, the publication reports: TCR beta diversity was reported as significantly higher in malignant tumors than in benign nodules, in both blood and tumor samples.

None of the patients had been given any treatment before thyroid surgery. Using T-cell receptor beta sequencing, the study looked back at clinical samples from patients collected from about 2011 to 2019. V loses 3 bases at its end and J loses 7 bases; junction bases beyond the gene matches: 13. CDR1 and CDR2, looked up from the germline V gene, are SGHAT and FQNNGV. There are 16 amino acids in the CDR3, from cysteine to phenylalanine inclusive. The DNA shown is the 48-base CDR3, in frame from base 1. This clone showed up just a few times. Its antigen is not yet known. It has no much larger one-base neighbor in the sample; base qualities were not kept. Within the sample, other DNA sequences also encode this same CDR3. The receptor library was made with PCR. Sequencing instrument: Illumina HiSeq 4000. High-throughput sequencing was used to profile the TCR beta-chain CDR3 region of every patient. The source study handled its data this way. CDR3 differences across clinicopathological groups were used to build a classifier for discriminating distant-metastatic papillary thyroid cancer patients. To measure repertoire diversity the researchers used the Shannon index, while the Morisita-Horn index served to gauge how similar the tumor and blood repertoires were. Starting from the raw public reads, TCRdb applied fastp trimming at Q25, assembled clones with MiXCR and retained in-frame beta chains. It is TCRdb's table, rather than the study itself, that gives the V and J calls and clone size. For this sample there are fewer than 100,000 clones; 14% to 15% appear just once. Of the sample, just over 3.5% falls within the top ten clones.

Source material: blood. The sequence links TRBV11-2 to TRBJ2-7; TRBD2 matches 9 bases in the middle. The clonotype was recovered from a female donor with papillary thyroid cancer or a benign thyroid nodule (not recorded which). Some clones in this sample may be carry-over from other donors' samples. CDR3 protein: CASSFISAGGVGEQYF. The bases are TGTGCCAGCAGCTTTATATCAGCGGGGGGTGTAGGGGAGCAGTACTTC. The full variable domain, with segments outside the CDR3 supplied by the reference TRBV11-2 and TRBJ2-7 proteins, appears as EAGVAQSPRYKIIEKRQSVAFWCNPISGHATLYWYQQILGQGPKLLIQFQNNGVVDDSQLPKDRFSAERLKGVDSTLKIQPAKLEDSAVYLCASSFISAGGVGEQYFGPGTRLTVT.